This is a list of T cell receptor beta chains from one sample in a study of T cells in Graves' hyperthyroidism and ophthalmopathy. MiXCR was run by TCRdb on the multiplex PCR reads, yielding one entry per CDR3 protein. The sample yields approximately 400,000 distinct CDR3 sequences, around a sixth seen once. The material sequenced was blood. These receptors originate from a man aged 18 to 29 with Graves' ophthalmopathy. CDR3s leave out the opening cysteine and the closing phenylalanine or tryptophan.

J,V,CDR3
TRBJ2-2,TRBV6-2/TRBV6-3,ASSLNAGELF
TRBJ2-5,TRBV28,ASSLRTVDYQETQY
TRBJ2-7,TRBV19,ASSWGVGEQY
TRBJ2-7,TRBV15,ATSNPPAGENEQY
TRBJ2-5,TRBV20-1,SGRWGQETQY
TRBJ2-2,TRBV12-3/TRBV12-4,ASRGTGGTTGELF
TRBJ1-1,TRBV6-1,ANTRAEGAGTEAF
TRBJ1-1,TRBV5-1,ASSFGQALTAEAF
TRBJ1-3,TRBV4-1,ASSRGTGPGNTIY
TRBJ1-1,TRBV9,ASSGGGGGDTEAF
TRBJ1-1,TRBV5-4,ASSWTGRGEAF
TRBJ2-2,TRBV29-1,SARDTNTGELF
TRBJ1-2,TRBV28,ASSSPLGDNYGYT
TRBJ2-7,TRBV6-9,ASSTGNRDSEQY
TRBJ1-3,TRBV5-1,ASSIQGSGNTIY
TRBJ1-1,TRBV9,ASSTVLNTEAF
TRBJ1-1,TRBV27,ASSLDRERAEAF
TRBJ2-5,TRBV9,ASSEGGLKTQY
TRBJ1-1,TRBV7-2,ASSLGPRAF
TRBJ1-1,TRBV18,ASPWTQNTEAF
TRBJ2-5,TRBV5-1,ASRLSEAGKTQY
TRBJ1-1,TRBV7-2,ASSLGTDYMNTEAF
TRBJ1-1,TRBV27,ASSIRQGGTLEAF
TRBJ2-1,TRBV2,ASSGHSTYNEQF
TRBJ2-5,TRBV27,ASSGSGGGVQETQY
TRBJ2-5,TRBV9,ASSESSGAKQETQY
TRBJ1-2,TRBV5-6,ASSLVVQTSNYGYT
TRBJ2-1,TRBV12-3/TRBV12-4,ASSRPTGRSSYNEQF
TRBJ2-1,TRBV27,ASSDTSPPTRNEQF
TRBJ1-1,TRBV10-3,ATRDSRNTEAF
TRBJ2-3,TRBV20-1,SAREVLTGNTDTQY
TRBJ1-6,TRBV18,ASSPMDRVDLH
TRBJ2-7,TRBV9,ASSAGQGARGEQY
TRBJ2-3,TRBV14,ASSQGPPIIDTQY
TRBJ2-1,TRBV7-8,ASSLAPRRLAGLYNEQF
TRBJ2-7,TRBV28,ASCPGQTTYEQY
TRBJ2-3,TRBV6-1,ASSIAGGADTQY
TRBJ2-7,TRBV6-1,ASSYRAAYSYEQY
TRBJ2-1,TRBV15,ATSRGQVDEQF
TRBJ2-1,TRBV9,ASSVDGPGYNEQF
TRBJ2-3,TRBV20-1,SALRGGLDTQY
TRBJ1-5,TRBV19,ASTPGQLQPQH
TRBJ2-5,TRBV7-3,ASSSLSAETQY
TRBJ2-3,TRBV20-1,SARRNSGPTDTQY
TRBJ1-4,TRBV2,ASSVDSDPEKLF
TRBJ2-1,TRBV2,ASSYIAGLEDEQF
TRBJ1-5,TRBV5-5,ASSPEIASNQPQH
TRBJ2-1,TRBV20-1,SARGGTIADSYNEQF
TRBJ1-1,TRBV6-1,ASIWTQNTEAF
TRBJ2-7,TRBV18,ASSPLRNGYEQY
TRBJ2-7,TRBV2,ASRAPGPGNEQY
TRBJ1-5,TRBV15,ATSREGHQPQH
TRBJ1-5,TRBV3-1,ASSQGYGRSSNQPQH
TRBJ1-3,TRBV5-1,ASSLDRGPSGNTIY
TRBJ1-2,TRBV20-1,SARDGRDSRGYGYT
TRBJ2-5,TRBV20-1,SARDPSGVETQY